This T cell receptor beta chain was recorded in a study of T-cell reconstitution after alpha-beta-depleted transplantation in children. Study results and limitations: It was newly produced T cells that mostly accounted for T-cell counts and diversity one year after transplant. The origin of alpha-beta T cells about two months after transplant was reportedly several hundred expanded graft clones. Surviving recipient T cells and thymic progenitors accounted for the high day-60 TCRbeta diversity observed in some patients.

A library of TCRbeta sequences, prepared with unique molecular identifiers, was generated. TCRdb analysed the PCR reads with MiXCR anew, one entry per CDR3 protein. The sample shows 450,000 to 550,000 distinct CDR3 sequences, around 10% of them seen only once. Note on this clonotype: The antigen remains unidentified.

This CDR3 has 17 amino acids. V dropped 3 bases and J dropped 6 bases, with 22 bases sitting between them. CDR1 is SGHAT and CDR2 is FQNNGV in the germline V gene. The chain combines TRBV11-2 with TRBJ2-3, with a tentative D call TRBD1 (5 bases). The sample consisted of PBMCs, mostly from graft donor cells, taken 180 days after TCRalphabeta/CD19-depleted stem cell transplant. The receptor was derived from a female patient aged 2-9 years who had a stem cell transplant for aplastic anemia, so the T cells may come from the graft donor. In DNA, the CDR3 is TGTGCCAGCAGCTTTAGCCTGCAGGGTGTTATTGCGGATACGCAGTATTTT. This sequence encodes CASSFSLQGVIADTQYF.